The clone carrying this TCR beta chain was seen a handful of times. TCRdb's copy holds only in-frame clones and misses some; the assay was immunoSEQ multiplex PCR. The top ten clones hold around 0.34% of a sample with about 72,000 clones, around nine tenths of them seen once. This specimen comes from a study of technical replicates of blood from several donors. The sequenced sample was T cells isolated from PBMCs. The receptor was isolated from a human donor in good health.

The CDR3 sequence is CASSPSQVTNTEAFF. In DNA form, the CDR3 reads TGTGCCAGCAGCCCCAGTCAGGTTACGAACACTGAAGCTTTCTTT. This chain joins TRBV4-2 and TRBJ1-1; D is uncertain. Between the trimmed V and J ends, which lost 4 bases and 1 base, there was a span of 13 bases. Germline V gene data show CDR1 as LGHNA and CDR2 as YNFKEQ. There are 15 residues in the CDR3.